The entry below gives a single T cell receptor beta chain sequence along with its context. Antigen unknown. These data belong to a study of cytomegalovirus exposure and HLA in healthy donors. Findings and limits, study-wide: Sequencing had likely introduced a cluster of highly shared sequence variants as an artifact. Across donors, presence/absence analyses took sequencing depth to be roughly uniform.

Primers: 60 Vbeta forward and 13 Jbeta reverse. Here immunoSEQ multiplex PCR was the method, and the copy in TCRdb shows in-frame clones only, minus some. The sample carries some 130,000 clones, around 80% recorded once. V shed 2 bases, J shed 3 bases, and the junction held 10 bases outside the gene matches. Germline assignment: CDR1 LGHNA and CDR2 YNFKEQ. The CDR3 sequence is 17 residues long. The chain carries TRBV4-2 and TRBJ1-5; 7 bases are a match to TRBD1. The receptor comes from a man aged 30 to 39 in good health. Input material: PBMCs. CDR3 sequence (DNA): TGTGCCAGCAGCCAAAACGGGGCAGGGGGGAACAATCAGCCCCAGCATTTT. Its translation is CASSQNGAGGNNQPQHF.